The following is a T cell receptor beta chain sequence with its context. Per the original methods: Estimation of nucleated cell counts was performed using reference gene primer amplification. Clones were sequenced by immunoSEQ multiplex PCR, and TCRdb holds only the in-frame ones, with some missing. The D gene and trimming were derived from the DNA, and the V and J assignments and clone size from that table. This sample has about 50,000 clones, with 83% found just once. This sample was included in a study of blood T cell repertoires in COVID-19. Study details: Collection of acute and convalescent COVID-19 samples took place in the United States, Italy and Spain. PBMCs, B-cell-depleted T cells, or T cells were the source of the cDNA or gDNA that made up the material.

The CDR3 is 14 amino acids. Trimming left V 1 base short and J 6 bases short, with 13 bases between. CDR1 SQVTM and CDR2 ANQGSEA come from the germline V gene. This clonotype originated in a human donor in a cohort sampled during active COVID-19. The sample comprised peripheral blood. V and J are TRBV29-1 and TRBJ1-5; D is unclear. The CDR3 sequence: CSVEAGREGQPQHF. DNA of the CDR3: TGCAGCGTTGAAGCCGGGAGAGAGGGTCAGCCCCAGCATTTT. The full variable domain, completed using reference TRBV29-1 and TRBJ1-5, is SAVISQKPSRDICQRGTSLTIQCQVDSQVTMMFWYRQQPGQSLTLIATANQGSEATYESGFVIDKFPISRPNLTFSTLTVSNMSPEDSSIYLCSVEAGREGQPQHFGDGTRLSIL.